This paragraph covers one T cell receptor beta chain sequence. Its antigen is not identified. Germline is not matched at one junction end, which may reflect a read error. The data originate from a study of T cells in Graves' hyperthyroidism and ophthalmopathy. Findings of the study overall: Most expanded thyroid clonotypes above 0.001 recurred in blood.

The study enrolled patients aged 18 to 65 with newly diagnosed hyperthyroidism of under 2 months' duration. Patients were excluded for uncontrolled infection, other autoimmune disease, pregnancy or lactation. This CDR3 comprises 14 residues. CDR1 and CDR2 from the germline V gene are SNHLY and FYNNEI. Amplification of TCR beta CDR3 regions used RNA as the template. TCR CDR3 underwent first-round RT-PCR with the HTBI primer set. TCRdb used MiXCR to reprocess the multiplex PCR reads, holding one entry per CDR3 protein. In the table there are approximately 560,000 distinct CDR3 sequences, 40% to 55% of which are singletons.

The chain has TRBV2 and TRBJ1-2; D gene ambiguous. This TCR derives from a woman under 30 with Graves' hyperthyroidism. The sequenced material came from peripheral blood or thyroid tissue (not recorded which). For the CDR3, the DNA is TGTGCCAGCAGTGAAGACAGTGGTAACTACGGCTACACCTTC. Its translation: CASSEDSGNYGYTF.